These 27 T cell receptor beta chains came from one sample sequenced in a study of CD8 T cells in Susac syndrome. Reverse transcription of 0.5 to 1 ug RNA was carried out with random hexamers. Each CDR3 protein gets one entry after TCRdb re-called the immunoSEQ multiplex PCR reads with MiXCR. Of some 300,000 distinct CDR3 sequences in the sample, approximately 91% were seen once. The sequenced material came from CD8+ T cells from PBMCs. The origin of the receptors is a human donor with multiple sclerosis.

The gene calls are TRBV28 and TRBJ2-2; D possibly uses TRBD1 or TRBD2 (5 bases each). V was shortened by 2 bases and J by 5 bases, with 15 bases between the two germline ends. The CDR3 loop spans 16 amino acids. Germline values: CDR1 MDHEN, CDR2 SYDVKM. The CDR3 spells CASSLNSGTETGELFF. Here the CDR3 DNA reads TGTGCCAGCAGTTTAAACTCCGGGACGGAGACCGGGGAGCTGTTTTTT.

This sequence joins TRBV20-1 and TRBJ1-5; D gene uncertain. Germline V gene data show CDR1 as DFQATT and CDR2 as SNEGSKA (reference sequence). This CDR3 region has 14 residues. The V end was cut by 0 bases, the J end by 2 bases, with 8 bases between. The CDR3 region has the DNA TGCAGTGCTAGAGATCGGGCGGGCAATCAGCCCCAGCATTTT. Translation: CSARDRAGNQPQHF.

The CDR3 reads CAISVALSADTQYF. In DNA, the CDR3 is TGTGCCATCAGTGTGGCCCTCTCAGCAGATACGCAGTATTTT. This chain connects TRBV10-3 to TRBJ2-3; D call uncertain. Trimming cost V 4 bases and J 4 bases, with 12 bases left between them. This CDR3 comprises 14 residues. Germline assignment: CDR1 ENHRY and CDR2 SYGVKD.

This clonotype was picked up one time. The V gene is TRBV4-1, the J gene TRBJ2-1; 10 bases are shared with TRBD2. The CDR3 sequence is 15 residues long. The J segment lost 5 bases and the V segment lost 6 bases, leaving 7 bases of the junction unmatched. Looked up from germline, CDR1 is MGHRA and CDR2 is YSYEKL. CDR3 in amino acids: CASSSVAGGDNEQFF. CDR3 bases: TGCGCCAGCAGTTCTGTAGCGGGGGGCGACAATGAGCAGTTCTTC.

The chain links TRBV29-1 to TRBJ2-7; 7 bases map to TRBD1. The CDR3 contains 16 residues. Trimming at V came to 7 bases and at J to 0 bases, leaving 15 bases not matched to a gene. Germline CDR1 is SQVTM and CDR2 is ANQGSEA. CDR3 in amino acids: CSAAYFLQGSSYEQYF. DNA for the CDR3: TGCAGCGCTGCATACTTCTTACAGGGGTCCTCCTACGAGCAGTACTTC.

This clonotype was seen a handful of times. This chain joins TRBV20-1 and TRBJ2-3, with D hard to call. In germline, CDR1 is DFQATT, CDR2 SNEGSKA (reference sequence). V dropped 3 bases and J dropped 2 bases, with 18 bases sitting between them. This CDR3 region has 16 residues. In DNA, the CDR3 is TGCAGTGCTAGCCTGCAGAGGCAGCTCAACACAGATACGCAGTATTTT. The encoded protein is CSASLQRQLNTDTQYF.

The rearrangement joins TRBV20-1 to TRBJ2-7, with D uncertain. The ends were cut back, 0 bases at V and 1 base at J, with 10 bases in the middle. The CDR3 contains 14 residues. CDR1 is DFQATT and CDR2 is SNEGSKA in the germline V gene (reference sequence). The CDR3 region has the DNA TGCAGTGCTAGAGATCTTGAGGTATCCTACGAGCAGTACTTC. This sequence encodes CSARDLEVSYEQYF.

The chain links TRBV18 to TRBJ2-1; 10 bases agree with TRBD2. CDR1 and CDR2 from the germline V gene are KGHSH and LQKENI. The V gene end was trimmed by 2 bases and the J gene end by 5 bases; junction bases not matched to a gene: 3. CDR3 length: 15 residues. Written as DNA, the CDR3 is TGTGCCAGCTCACCAAGCGGGAGGGCTGACAATGAGCAGTTCTTC. Its translation is CASSPSGRADNEQFF.

The gene calls are TRBV28 and TRBJ2-2, with a possible D match to TRBD2 (6 bases). Germline V gene lookup returns CDR1 MDHEN and CDR2 SYDVKM. Trimming left V 0 bases short and J 3 bases short, with 11 bases between. This CDR3 is 16 amino acids long. The CDR3 reads CASSLWGGSDTGELFF. CDR3 bases: TGTGCCAGCAGTTTATGGGGAGGATCGGACACCGGGGAGCTGTTTTTT.

This clonotype appeared once. The chain uses TRBV19 and TRBJ2-1, with D possibly being TRBD2 (5 bases). V was clipped by 7 bases and J by 7 bases, with 17 bases between them. The CDR3 is 14 residues long. CDR1 and CDR2 (germline): LNHDA, SQIVND (reference sequence). Here the CDR3 reads CASTPADGVNEQFF. In DNA form, the CDR3 reads TGTGCCAGTACCCCAGCGGACGGTGTGAATGAGCAGTTCTTC.

The chain carries TRBV20-1 and TRBJ2-7; weak D call: TRBD2 (5 bases). CDR1 is DFQATT, CDR2 SNEGSKA, per germline (reference sequence). CDR3 length: 15 residues. Trimming took off 0 bases at V and 0 bases at J, with 12 bases between the two ends. The CDR3 bases are TGCAGTGCTAGAGATGACGGGGTCAACTCCTACGAGCAGTACTTC. Translated: CSARDDGVNSYEQYF.

V usage is TRBV5-6 and J usage is TRBJ2-1; 8 bases are a match to TRBD1. With 4 bases clipped from V and 2 bases from J, the junction kept 5 bases outside the gene matches. Germline V gene lookup returns CDR1 SGHDT and CDR2 YYEEEE. The CDR3 covers 15 residues. CDR3 sequence (DNA): TGTGCCAGCAGCCCACGGACAGGGACCTACAATGAGCAGTTCTTC. Translation: CASSPRTGTYNEQFF.

This clonotype was detected once. The genes are TRBV6-1 and TRBJ2-4; D possibly uses TRBD1 or TRBD2 (5 bases each). Germline CDR1 reads MNHNS; CDR2 reads SASEGT. The CDR3 extends over 14 amino acids. V was shortened by 5 bases and J by 1 base, with 9 bases between the two germline ends. As DNA, the CDR3 is TGTGCCAGCAGTCCCGAGGGGGCCAAAAACATTCAGTACTTC. Encoded protein: CASSPEGAKNIQYF.

Only one count was recorded for this clonotype. The CDR3 DNA is TGTGCCTGGAGTCCAGGGGTTTTGGGCAATCAGCCCCAGCATTTT. It is translated as CAWSPGVLGNQPQHF. This chain connects TRBV30 to TRBJ1-5, with D possibly TRBD1 on 6 matching bases. Germline lookup yields CDR1 GTSNPN and CDR2 SVGIG (reference sequence). This CDR3 is built from 15 residues. V lost 2 bases and J 2 bases, leaving 13 bases between the germline ends. Supplemented by reference TRBV30 and TRBJ1-5, the full variable domain reads SQTIHQWPATLVQPVGSPLSLECTVEGTSNPNLYWYRQAAGRGLQLLFYSVGIGQISSEVPQNLSASRPQDRQFILSSKKLLLSDSGFYLCAWSPGVLGNQPQHFGDGTRLSIL.

The V gene is TRBV4-3, the J gene TRBJ2-2; the D is unclear. This CDR3 has 16 amino acids. Germline V gene lookup returns CDR1 LGHNA and CDR2 YSLEER. The V end lost 0 bases, the J end lost 5 bases, and 13 bases lay between the germline ends. CDR3 bases: TGCGCCAGCAGCCAAGAAGTATCTTATGGGACCGGGGAGCTGTTTTTT. Translation: CASSQEVSYGTGELFF.

V and J are TRBV13 and TRBJ2-2, with 7 bases matching TRBD1. The trim removed 4 bases at V and 7 bases at J, leaving 15 bases unmatched. This CDR3 spans 17 amino acids. The germline CDR1 and CDR2 sequences are PRHDT and FYEKMQ (reference sequence). The chain's CDR3 is CASSSLGEGGWSGELFF. In DNA, the CDR3 is TGTGCCAGCAGCTCGCTCGGTGAAGGGGGCTGGAGCGGGGAGCTGTTTTTT.

V gene TRBV19 combines with J gene TRBJ2-1; D gene ambiguous. This CDR3 region has 11 residues. Trimming removed 5 bases from V and 7 bases from J, with 6 bases in between. Germline-derived CDR1 and CDR2 are LNHDA and SQIVND (reference sequence). CDR3 coding DNA: TGTGCCAGTAGTGGATCTAATGAGCAGTTCTTC. Translation: CASSGSNEQFF.

The chain joins TRBV28 to TRBJ1-1; a weak D match, TRBD1 (5 bases). The CDR3 consists of 14 residues. CDR1 and CDR2 from the germline V gene are MDHEN and SYDVKM. V was clipped by 3 bases and J by 8 bases, with 16 bases between them. DNA for the CDR3: TGTGCCAGCAGTTTTAGAGGGGTCCTAAACGAAGCTTTCTTT. Translated, it gives CASSFRGVLNEAFF. Based on the CDR3 plus reference TRBV28 and TRBJ1-1, the full variable domain is DVKVTQSSRYLVKRTGEKVFLECVQDMDHENMFWYRQDPGLGLRLIYFSYDVKMKEKGDIPEGYSVSREKKERFSLILESASTNQTSMYLCASSFRGVLNEAFFGQGTRLTVV.

The J gene is TRBJ2-7, the V gene TRBV6-2 or TRBV6-3, with a possible D match to TRBD1 (6 bases). This CDR3 spans 14 amino acids. V was pared by 4 bases and J by 3 bases, with 13 bases between. Per germline, CDR1 MNHEY and CDR2 SVGEGT. In DNA, the CDR3 is TGTGCCAGCAGTTTAACAGGGAACCTCTACGAGCAGTACTTC. Translated, it gives CASSLTGNLYEQYF.

V usage is TRBV6-2 or TRBV6-3 and J usage is TRBJ2-7; D is unclear. In germline, CDR1 is MNHEY, CDR2 SVGEGT. The CDR3 has 15 amino acids. The V gene lost 0 bases and the J gene lost 4 bases, with 13 bases spanning the gap. The chain's CDR3 is CASSYSSDAGYEQYF. The CDR3 DNA reads as TGTGCCAGCAGTTACTCGAGTGATGCCGGATACGAGCAGTACTTC.

This clonotype has only a few counts. The CDR3 loop reads CSARNTAGVVSYEQYF. In DNA, the CDR3 is TGCAGTGCTAGAAATACGGCGGGAGTAGTCAGCTACGAGCAGTACTTC. This rearrangement joins TRBV20-1 to TRBJ2-7, with 7 bases aligning to TRBD2. Germline V gene data show CDR1 as DFQATT and CDR2 as SNEGSKA (reference sequence). The CDR3 covers 16 residues. The trim removed 2 bases at V and 3 bases at J, leaving 13 bases unmatched.

V is TRBV11-1 and J is TRBJ2-7, with 9 bases that match TRBD2. Germline CDR1 reads SGHAT; CDR2 reads FQDESV (reference sequence). Losses at the gene ends were 1 base for V and 4 bases for J; bases not matched to a gene: 5. CDR3 length: 15 residues. As DNA, the CDR3 is TGTGCCAGCAGCTTAGGAGTGACTAGCGGATACGAGCAGTACTTC. Translating it yields CASSLGVTSGYEQYF.

This clonotype has a single count. V gene TRBV19 combines with J gene TRBJ2-7, with 9 bases identical to TRBD1. V trimming: 5 bases; J trimming: 5 bases; junction bases outside the gene matches: 16. This CDR3 comprises 17 residues. Germline V CDR1 and CDR2: LNHDA, SQIVND (reference sequence). The CDR3 reads CASSPTGQGSRFNEQYF. As DNA, the CDR3 is TGTGCCAGTAGTCCGACCGGACAGGGGTCCCGATTTAACGAGCAGTACTTC.

The rearrangement joins TRBV20-1 to TRBJ2-3, with 8 bases fitting TRBD2. V gave up 3 bases and J gave up 1 base; unmatched junction bases: 6. The germline CDR1 and CDR2 sequences are DFQATT and SNEGSKA (reference sequence). CDR3 length: 15 residues. In nucleotides, the CDR3 is TGCAGTGCTAGTGGTGCGGGGGGCCGCACAGATACGCAGTATTTT. It is translated as CSASGAGGRTDTQYF.

The V gene is TRBV12-3 or TRBV12-4, the J gene TRBJ2-5; the D gene is possibly TRBD2 (5 bases). Trimming took off 5 bases at V and 4 bases at J, with 14 bases between the two ends. CDR3 length: 14 amino acids. The CDR3 coding sequence is TGTGCCAGCAGTCCTCGGGGTTTTGGAGAGACCCAGTACTTC. Its protein is CASSPRGFGETQYF.

The chain links TRBV27 to TRBJ2-7, with a possible D match to TRBD1 (6 bases). The CDR3 is 14 amino acids. Germline lookup yields CDR1 MNHEY and CDR2 SMNVEV (reference sequence). V was trimmed by 6 bases and J by 4 bases, leaving 16 bases between them. In nucleotides, the CDR3 is TGTGCCAGCAGGGAGGACACAGGGTTATACGAGCAGTACTTC. It is translated as CASREDTGLYEQYF.

The chain recombines TRBV28 with TRBJ1-1; D might be TRBD1 (6 bases). The CDR3 consists of 12 residues. Germline CDR1 is MDHEN and CDR2 is SYDVKM. Deletions cut 8 bases from V and 2 bases from J, with 9 bases between. The CDR3 DNA reads as TGTGCCAGCCGACAGGCAAACACTGAAGCTTTCTTT. It codes for CASRQANTEAFF.